The 12 T cell receptor beta chains presented below share a single source sample, sequenced in a study of blood T cell repertoires in COVID-19. The data were produced by immunoSEQ multiplex PCR, yet TCRdb's version contains in-frame clones alone and is incomplete. The table lists around 250,000 clones, around 82% of them singletons. The specimen sequenced was peripheral blood. These receptors were taken from a man aged 45 to 65 with active or convalescent COVID-19.

The J gene is TRBJ1-2, the V gene TRBV6-5, with no clear D. The V end lost 5 bases, the J end lost 4 bases, and 17 bases lay between the germline ends. This CDR3 contains 15 residues. CDR1 and CDR2 (germline): MNHEY, SVGAGI. The CDR3 coding sequence is TGTGCCAGCAGTCGGGAGATTGTAGAGAGCTATGGCTACACCTTC. Its protein product is CASSREIVESYGYTF.

The V gene is TRBV7-9, the J gene TRBJ1-1, with a tentative D call TRBD1 (6 bases). The CDR3 is 15 amino acids. The germline V gene has CDR1 SEHNR and CDR2 FQNEAQ (reference sequence). V was clipped by 5 bases and J by 1 base, with 14 bases between them. The CDR3 loop is CASSIKGHQNTEAFF. The CDR3 DNA reads as TGTGCCAGCAGCATTAAGGGACACCAGAACACTGAAGCTTTCTTT.

The chain uses TRBV5-5 and TRBJ2-7, with TRBD1 matching 7 bases. V gave up 1 base and J gave up 2 bases; unmatched junction bases: 3. The CDR3 sequence is 14 residues long. Germline V gene lookup returns CDR1 SGHKS and CDR2 YYEKEE (reference sequence). The CDR3 spells CASSLSTGAYEQYF. The CDR3 DNA follows: TGTGCCAGCAGCTTGTCCACAGGGGCCTACGAGCAGTACTTC.

V gene TRBV2 combines with J gene TRBJ1-1; D remains unclear. Germline V lookup: CDR1 SNHLY, CDR2 FYNNEI. There are 13 residues in the CDR3. As DNA, the CDR3 is TGTCCCGCGGGCACTCCCTTGGACACTGAAGCTTTCTTT. This gives the protein CPAGTPLDTEAFF.

This chain connects TRBV9 to TRBJ1-1; D possibly corresponds to TRBD1 (6 bases). V was trimmed by 4 bases and J by 11 bases, leaving 21 bases between them. The CDR3 runs 14 residues. Germline CDR1 is SGDLS and CDR2 is YYNGEE. The CDR3 DNA reads as TGTGCCAGCAGCCGCTCCCCTATACAGGGTGAGGCTTTCTTT. Amino acid sequence: CASSRSPIQGEAFF.

This chain uses TRBV5-4 with TRBJ1-1, with 8 bases identical to TRBD1. Germline CDR1 and CDR2: SGHNT and YYREEE (reference sequence). The junction had 8 bases not matched to a gene; V was cut back by 4 bases and J by 6 bases. The length of the CDR3 is 14 residues. CDR3 DNA sequence: TGTGCCAGCAGCGGAGGACAGGGTTTTTCTGAAGCTTTCTTT. Translation: CASSGGQGFSEAFF.

The J gene is TRBJ2-1, the V gene TRBV12-3 or TRBV12-4, with D unclear. The CDR3 covers 13 residues. Trimming pared 7 bases from V and 8 bases from J, leaving 15 bases between. CDR3 sequence reads: CASISLRVHEQFF. Here the CDR3 DNA reads TGTGCCAGCATCTCTCTTCGAGTACATGAGCAGTTCTTC.

This clone was counted only a few times. This rearrangement joins TRBV4-1 to TRBJ1-1, with D maybe TRBD1 (5 bases). Germline assignment: CDR1 MGHRA and CDR2 YSYEKL. This CDR3 is built from 16 residues. V lost 5 bases, J lost 4 bases, and 20 bases lay in between. CDR3 bases: TGCGCCAGCAGCTCCCGGGGGAGGGGCCGAGGCACTGAAGCTTTCTTT. The encoded protein is CASSSRGRGRGTEAFF.

The V and J genes are TRBV12-5 and TRBJ1-5; D gene uncertain. This CDR3 spans 14 amino acids. CDR1 is LGHNT, CDR2 FRNRAP, per germline. The germline V and J ends were trimmed by 1 base and 2 bases, with 6 bases remaining between them. In DNA form, the CDR3 reads TGTGCTAGTGGTTTGGCTATCGGCAATCAGCCCCAGCATTTT. Residues: CASGLAIGNQPQHF.

The chain joins TRBV7-9 to TRBJ1-2; D is perhaps TRBD1 (5 bases). Per germline, CDR1 SEHNR and CDR2 FQNEAQ (reference sequence). The CDR3 totals 14 residues. V lost 2 bases to trimming and J lost 6 bases, with 13 bases between them. The CDR3 loop reads CASSLLGALDGYTF. The CDR3 region has the DNA TGTGCCAGCAGCTTATTAGGGGCGTTGGATGGCTACACCTTC.

The rearrangement joins TRBV27 to TRBJ2-1, with TRBD2 matching over 12 bases. Germline V gene lookup returns CDR1 MNHEY and CDR2 SMNVEV (reference sequence). The J segment lost 0 bases and the V segment lost 5 bases, leaving 14 bases of the junction unmatched. The CDR3 is 20 residues long. The CDR3 DNA sequence: TGTGCCAGCAGTCCTTACTCCGGGACTAGCGGGTGGAGCTCCTACAATGAGCAGTTCTTC. This gives the protein CASSPYSGTSGWSSYNEQFF.

In regard to this clone: This likely came from a read error, as a far larger clone is one base away. The chain has TRBV5-4 and TRBJ1-1, with 8 bases aligning to TRBD1. Germline CDR1 is SGHNT and CDR2 is YYREEE (reference sequence). V was clipped by 4 bases and J by 3 bases; unmatched bases: 2. This CDR3 region has 13 residues. CDR3 loop: CASSPTGDTEAFF. The CDR3, as DNA: TGTGCCAGCAGCCCGACAGGGGACACTGAAGCTTTCTTT.